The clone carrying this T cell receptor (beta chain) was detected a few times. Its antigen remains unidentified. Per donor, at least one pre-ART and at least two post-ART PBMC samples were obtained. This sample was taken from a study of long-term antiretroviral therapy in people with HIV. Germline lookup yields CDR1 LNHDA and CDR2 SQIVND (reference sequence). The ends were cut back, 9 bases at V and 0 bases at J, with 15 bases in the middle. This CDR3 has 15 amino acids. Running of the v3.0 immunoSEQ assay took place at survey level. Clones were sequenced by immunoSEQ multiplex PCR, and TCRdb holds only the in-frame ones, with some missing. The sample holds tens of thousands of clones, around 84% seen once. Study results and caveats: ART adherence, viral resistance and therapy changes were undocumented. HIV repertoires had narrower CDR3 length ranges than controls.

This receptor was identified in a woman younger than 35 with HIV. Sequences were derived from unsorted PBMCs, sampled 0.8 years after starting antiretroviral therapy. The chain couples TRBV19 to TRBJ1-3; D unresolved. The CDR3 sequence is CASTRYGSSGNTIYF. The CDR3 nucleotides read TGTGCCAGCACGCGGTATGGGAGCTCTGGAAACACCATATATTTT. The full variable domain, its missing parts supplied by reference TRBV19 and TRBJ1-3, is DGGITQSPKYLFRKEGQNVTLSCEQNLNHDAMYWYRQDPGQGLRLIYYSQIVNDFQKGDIAEGYSVSREKKESFPLTVTSAQKNPTAFYLCASTRYGSSGNTIYFGEGSWLTVV.